This TCR beta chain is drawn from a study of shared clonotypes between healthy human individuals. General observations from the study: The small donor group covered limited genetic and exposure diversity.

Per the authors' pipeline: Quality scores were absent from the junction-only immunoSEQ sequences, so filtering differed. The method was immunoSEQ multiplex PCR; TCRdb's version includes in-frame clones alone and lacks a portion of them. V, J and clone size reflect that table, while D and trimming were determined from the DNA. The data contain about 520,000 clones, 81% of them seen just once; the ten biggest clones take up about 13%. About this clone: Its antigen is undetermined.

Unsorted material relied on approximately 100 million PBMCs as the source of genomic DNA. Germline V gene sequence: CDR1 SGHRS, CDR2 YFSETQ. The length of the CDR3 is 16 residues. V was pared by 0 bases and J by 12 bases, with 22 bases between. The sample was PBMCs. This clonotype originated in a woman between 40 and 50 years old in good health. Some clones in this sample may be carry-over from other donors' samples. The V and J genes are TRBV5-1 and TRBJ2-1; D is perhaps TRBD2 (5 bases). The CDR3 spells CASSLGEQPIARGQFF. The CDR3 nucleotides read TGCGCCAGCAGCTTGGGGGAACAGCCTATAGCTCGGGGGCAGTTCTTC.